This T cell receptor beta chain was identified in a study of control samples from healthy donors and cancer patients. Germline values: CDR1 GTSNPN, CDR2 SVGIG (reference sequence). The CDR3 is 13 amino acids. With 3 bases removed from V and 5 bases from J, the gap between germline ends came to 11 bases. The table came from immunoSEQ multiplex PCR; TCRdb's copy has only in-frame clones and leaves some out. Of approximately 37,000 clones in the sample, around 90% were seen once. This clone was picked up one time. The chain joins TRBV30 to TRBJ1-5, with D perhaps matching TRBD1 (5 bases). The sequence was collected from a woman in her forties or fifties in good health. Sequencing was carried out using blood. The CDR3 here is CAWRGEPYQPQHF. The CDR3 DNA follows: TGTGCCTGGAGAGGGGAACCTTATCAGCCCCAGCATTTT.